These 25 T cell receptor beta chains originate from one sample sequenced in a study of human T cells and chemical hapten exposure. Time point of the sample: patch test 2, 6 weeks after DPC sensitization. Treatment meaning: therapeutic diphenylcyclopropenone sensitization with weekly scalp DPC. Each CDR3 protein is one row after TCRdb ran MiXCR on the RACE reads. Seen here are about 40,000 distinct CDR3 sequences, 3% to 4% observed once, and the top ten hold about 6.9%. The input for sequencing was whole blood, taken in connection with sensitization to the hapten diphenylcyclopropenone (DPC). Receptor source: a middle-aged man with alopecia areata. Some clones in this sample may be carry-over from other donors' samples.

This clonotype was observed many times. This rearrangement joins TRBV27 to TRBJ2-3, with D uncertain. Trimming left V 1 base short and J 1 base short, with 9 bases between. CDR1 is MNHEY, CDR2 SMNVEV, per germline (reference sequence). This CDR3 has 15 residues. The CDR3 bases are TGTGCCAGCAGTTTATTATCTCGGGGCACAGATACGCAGTATTTT. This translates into CASSLLSRGTDTQYF.

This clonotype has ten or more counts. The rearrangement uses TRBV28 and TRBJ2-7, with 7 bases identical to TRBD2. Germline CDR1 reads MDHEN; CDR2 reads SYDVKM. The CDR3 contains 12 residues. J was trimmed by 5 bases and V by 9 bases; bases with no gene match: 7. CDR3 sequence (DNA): TGTGCCAGTGGGGAGGGCAATGACGAGCAGTACTTC. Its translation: CASGEGNDEQYF.

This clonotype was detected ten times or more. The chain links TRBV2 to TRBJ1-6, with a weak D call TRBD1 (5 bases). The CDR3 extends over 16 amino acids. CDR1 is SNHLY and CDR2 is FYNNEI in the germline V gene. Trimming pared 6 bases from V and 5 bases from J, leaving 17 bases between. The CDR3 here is CASRADNGRDNSPLHF. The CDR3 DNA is TGTGCCAGCAGGGCGGACAATGGGAGGGATAATTCACCCCTCCACTTT.

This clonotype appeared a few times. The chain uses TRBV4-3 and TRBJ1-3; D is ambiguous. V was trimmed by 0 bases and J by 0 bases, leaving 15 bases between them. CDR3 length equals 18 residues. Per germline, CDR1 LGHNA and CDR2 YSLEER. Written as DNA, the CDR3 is TGCGCCAGCAGCCAAGATCCGAAAAGAGTGATCTCTGGAAACACCATATATTTT. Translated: CASSQDPKRVISGNTIYF.

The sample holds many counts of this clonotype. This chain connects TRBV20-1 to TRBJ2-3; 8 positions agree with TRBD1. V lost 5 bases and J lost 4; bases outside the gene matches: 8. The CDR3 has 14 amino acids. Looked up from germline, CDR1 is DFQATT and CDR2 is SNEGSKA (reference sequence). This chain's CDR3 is CSAWTGRIPDTQYF. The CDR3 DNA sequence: TGCAGTGCTTGGACAGGGAGAATCCCAGATACGCAGTATTTT.

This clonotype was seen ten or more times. CDR3 in amino acids: CASSVGLETQYF. The DNA of the CDR3 is TGTGCCAGCAGTGTCGGTTTAGAGACCCAGTACTTC. The chain has TRBV7-2 and TRBJ2-5; D uncertain. The V and J ends lost 6 bases and 4 bases respectively, with 9 bases between them. This CDR3 comprises 12 residues. Germline lookup yields CDR1 SGHTA and CDR2 FQGNSA. Full variable domain (rest looked up from reference TRBV7-2 and TRBJ2-5): GAGVSQSPSNKVTEKGKDVELRCDPISGHTALYWYRQSLGQGLEFLIYFQGNSAPDKSGLPSDRFSAERTGGSVSTLTIQRTQQEDSAVYLCASSVGLETQYFGPGTRLLVL.

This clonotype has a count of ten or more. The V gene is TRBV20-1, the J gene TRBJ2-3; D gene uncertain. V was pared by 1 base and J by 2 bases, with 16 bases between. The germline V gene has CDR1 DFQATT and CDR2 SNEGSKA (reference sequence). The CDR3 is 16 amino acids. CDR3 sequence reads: CSARVSARHSTDTQYF. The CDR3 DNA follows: TGCAGTGCTAGAGTATCTGCACGGCACTCCACAGATACGCAGTATTTT.

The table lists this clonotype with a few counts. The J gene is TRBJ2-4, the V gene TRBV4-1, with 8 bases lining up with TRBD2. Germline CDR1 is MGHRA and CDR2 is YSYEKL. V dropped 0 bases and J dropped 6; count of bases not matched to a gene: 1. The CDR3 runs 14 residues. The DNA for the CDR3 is TGCGCCAGCAGCCAAGATGCGGGAGGAAACATTCAGTACTTC. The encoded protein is CASSQDAGGNIQYF.

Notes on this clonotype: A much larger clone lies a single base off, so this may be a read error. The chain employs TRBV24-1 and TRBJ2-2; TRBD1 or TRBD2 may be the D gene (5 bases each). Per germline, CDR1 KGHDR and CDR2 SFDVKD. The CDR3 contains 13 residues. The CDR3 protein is CATGTANTGKLFF. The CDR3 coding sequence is TGTGCCACCGGGACGGCGAACACCGGGAAGCTGTTTTTT.

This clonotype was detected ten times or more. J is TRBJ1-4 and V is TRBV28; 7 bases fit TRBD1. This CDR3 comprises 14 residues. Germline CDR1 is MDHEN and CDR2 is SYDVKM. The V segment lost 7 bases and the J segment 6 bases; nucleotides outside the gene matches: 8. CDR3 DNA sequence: TGTGCCAGCACCCACGGGACAGCTTATGAAAAACTGTTTTTT. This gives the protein CASTHGTAYEKLFF.

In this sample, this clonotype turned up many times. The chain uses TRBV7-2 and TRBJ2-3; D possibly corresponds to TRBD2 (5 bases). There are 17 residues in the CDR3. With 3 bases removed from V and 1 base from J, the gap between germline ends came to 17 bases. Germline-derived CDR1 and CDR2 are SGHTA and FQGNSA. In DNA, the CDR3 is TGTGCCAGCAGCTTGGGTCGAGGGCCCCCCGGCACAGATACGCAGTATTTT. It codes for CASSLGRGPPGTDTQYF.

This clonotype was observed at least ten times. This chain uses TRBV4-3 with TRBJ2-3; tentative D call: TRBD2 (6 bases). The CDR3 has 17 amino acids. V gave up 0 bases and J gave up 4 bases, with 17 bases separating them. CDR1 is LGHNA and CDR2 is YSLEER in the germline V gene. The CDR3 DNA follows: TGCGCCAGCAGCCAAGATCGAGCTAGCGACTACTCAGATACGCAGTATTTT. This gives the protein CASSQDRASDYSDTQYF.

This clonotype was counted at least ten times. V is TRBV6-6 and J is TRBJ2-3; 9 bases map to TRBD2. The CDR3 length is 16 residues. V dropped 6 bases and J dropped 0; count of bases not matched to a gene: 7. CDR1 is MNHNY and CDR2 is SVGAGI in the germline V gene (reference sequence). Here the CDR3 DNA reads TGTGCCAGCAGGCGAGCTAGCGGGACTAGCACAGATACGCAGTATTTT. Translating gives CASRRASGTSTDTQYF.

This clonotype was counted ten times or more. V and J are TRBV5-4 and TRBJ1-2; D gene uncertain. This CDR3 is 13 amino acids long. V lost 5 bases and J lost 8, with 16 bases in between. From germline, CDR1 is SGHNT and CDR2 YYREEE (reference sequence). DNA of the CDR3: TGTGCCAGCAGAAGGGAGGGTCTAGGCGGCTACACCTTC. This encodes CASRREGLGGYTF.

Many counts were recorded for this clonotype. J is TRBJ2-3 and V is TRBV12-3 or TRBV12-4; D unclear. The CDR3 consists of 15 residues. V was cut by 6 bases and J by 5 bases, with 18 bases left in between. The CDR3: CASSHSLDVVDTQYF. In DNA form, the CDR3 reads TGTGCCAGCAGCCACAGCCTAGACGTCGTAGATACGCAGTATTTT.

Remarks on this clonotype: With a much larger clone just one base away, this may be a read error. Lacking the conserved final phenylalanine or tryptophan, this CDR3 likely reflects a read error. The CDR3 loop reads CASSYQGPSGASTDTQYL. In DNA, the CDR3 is TGTGCCAGCAGTTACCAGGGACCTAGCGGGGCTAGCACAGATACGCAGTATCTT. The gene calls are TRBV6-5 and TRBJ2-3; 9 bases fit TRBD2. V was clipped by 2 bases and J by 0 bases; unmatched bases: 9. Germline lookup yields CDR1 MNHEY and CDR2 SVGAGI. The CDR3 has 18 amino acids.

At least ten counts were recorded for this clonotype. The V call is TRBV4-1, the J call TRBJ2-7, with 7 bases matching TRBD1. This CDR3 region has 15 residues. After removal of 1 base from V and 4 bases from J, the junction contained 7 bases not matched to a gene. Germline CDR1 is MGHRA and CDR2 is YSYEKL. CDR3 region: CASSQGGTAGYEQYF. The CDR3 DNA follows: TGCGCCAGCAGCCAAGGGGGGACAGCCGGATACGAGCAGTACTTC.

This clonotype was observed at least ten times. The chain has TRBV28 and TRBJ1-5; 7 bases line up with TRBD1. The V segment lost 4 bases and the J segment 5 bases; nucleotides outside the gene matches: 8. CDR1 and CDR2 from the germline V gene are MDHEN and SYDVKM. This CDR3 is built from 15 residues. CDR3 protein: CASSSQTGMDQPQHF. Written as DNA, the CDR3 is TGTGCCAGCAGTTCCCAGACAGGGATGGATCAGCCCCAGCATTTT.

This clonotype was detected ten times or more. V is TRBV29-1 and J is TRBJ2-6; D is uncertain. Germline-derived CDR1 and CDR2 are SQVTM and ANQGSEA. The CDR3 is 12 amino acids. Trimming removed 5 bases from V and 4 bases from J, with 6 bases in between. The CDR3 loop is CSVQQGANVLTF. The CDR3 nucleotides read TGCAGCGTTCAGCAAGGGGCCAACGTCCTGACTTTC.

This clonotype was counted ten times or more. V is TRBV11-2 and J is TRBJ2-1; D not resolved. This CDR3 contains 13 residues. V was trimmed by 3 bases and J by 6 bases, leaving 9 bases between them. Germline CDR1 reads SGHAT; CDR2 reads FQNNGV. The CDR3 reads CASSFLAGNEQFF. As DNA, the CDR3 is TGTGCCAGCAGCTTTTTGGCTGGCAATGAGCAGTTCTTC.

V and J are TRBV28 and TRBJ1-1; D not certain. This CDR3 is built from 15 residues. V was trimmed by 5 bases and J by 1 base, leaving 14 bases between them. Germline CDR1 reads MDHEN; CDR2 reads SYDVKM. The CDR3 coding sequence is TGTGCCAGCAGTCCTCCACGGGGAGGGAACACTGAAGCTTTCTTT. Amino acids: CASSPPRGGNTEAFF.

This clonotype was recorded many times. Here the CDR3 reads CASTSTSLAGSTDTQYF. CDR3 bases: TGTGCCAGCACCTCCACCTCACTAGCGGGAAGCACAGATACGCAGTATTTT. The V gene is TRBV12-3 or TRBV12-4, the J gene TRBJ2-3; TRBD2 matches 10 bases. V lost 7 bases and J lost 0; bases outside the gene matches: 10. The CDR3 length is 17 residues.

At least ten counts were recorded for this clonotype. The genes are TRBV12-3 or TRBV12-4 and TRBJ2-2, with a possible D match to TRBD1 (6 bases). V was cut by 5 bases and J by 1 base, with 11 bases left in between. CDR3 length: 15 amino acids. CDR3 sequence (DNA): TGTGCCAGCAGTCCCGACAGGCAGAACACCGGGGAGCTGTTTTTT. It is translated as CASSPDRQNTGELFF.

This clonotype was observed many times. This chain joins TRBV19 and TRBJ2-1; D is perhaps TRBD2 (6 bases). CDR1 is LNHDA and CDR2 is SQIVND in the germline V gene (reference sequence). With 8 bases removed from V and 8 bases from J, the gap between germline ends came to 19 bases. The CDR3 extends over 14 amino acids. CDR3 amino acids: CASGGVGTLHEQFF. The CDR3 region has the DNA TGTGCCAGTGGAGGAGTAGGGACTCTCCATGAGCAGTTCTTC.

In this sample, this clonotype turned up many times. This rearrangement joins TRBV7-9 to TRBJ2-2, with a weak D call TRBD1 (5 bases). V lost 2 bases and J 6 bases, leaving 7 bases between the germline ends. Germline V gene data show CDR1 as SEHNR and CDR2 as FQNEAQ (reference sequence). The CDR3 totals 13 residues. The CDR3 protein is CASSLPGPGELFF. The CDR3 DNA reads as TGTGCCAGCAGCTTACCAGGGCCCGGGGAGCTGTTTTTT.